Below, 17 T cell receptor beta chains from the same sample are listed, as sequenced in a study of T cell changes during pregnancy in multiple sclerosis. Only in-frame clones appear in the TCRdb table, and some are missing; sequencing was by immunoSEQ multiplex PCR. Among about 51,000 clones, roughly 92% were seen once, and the ten largest hold 0.55% to 0.75%. This material consisted of CD4+ T cells from peripheral blood mononuclear cells, taken in the second trimester of pregnancy. The receptors derive from a female donor with multiple sclerosis, enrolled in a pregnancy study.

This chain joins TRBV14 and TRBJ2-7, with 9 nucleotides matching TRBD1. This CDR3 region has 16 residues. Germline CDR1 is SGHDN and CDR2 is FVKESK. The ends lost 0 bases at V and 5 bases at J; junction bases unmatched: 8. The CDR3 sequence: CASSQDLGTGRNEQYF. The CDR3, as DNA: TGTGCCAGCAGCCAAGACCTCGGGACAGGGAGAAACGAGCAGTACTTC. Full variable domain (rest looked up from reference TRBV14 and TRBJ2-7): EAGVTQFPSHSVIEKGQTVTLRCDPISGHDNLYWYRRVMGKEIKFLLHFVKESKQDESGMPNNRFLAERTGGTYSTLKVQPAELEDSGVYFCASSQDLGTGRNEQYFGPGTRLTVT.

This clone was picked up one time. The V gene is TRBV11-2, the J gene TRBJ2-7, with 12 bases fitting TRBD1. Unmatched junction bases numbered 14, after V lost 1 base and J lost 7 bases. Germline V gene sequence: CDR1 SGHAT, CDR2 FQNNGV. CDR3 length equals 18 residues. The CDR3 protein is CASSLGGQGASLGREQYF. For the CDR3, the DNA is TGTGCCAGCAGCTTAGGGGGACAGGGGGCCTCGTTAGGTAGGGAGCAGTACTTC.

The chain uses TRBV21-1 and TRBJ2-3; the D call of TRBD2 is as the table states it, not checked on the DNA. TRBV21-1 is a known pseudogene. This CDR3 region has 11 residues. The CDR3 sequence is CASTPLATQYF. The DNA of the CDR3 is TGTGCCAGTACCCCTCTAGCGACGCAGTATTTT.

The chain carries TRBV7-9 and TRBJ2-3; possible D gene TRBD2, 7 bases. The CDR3 is 15 residues long. Germline CDR1 is SEHNR and CDR2 is FQNEAQ (reference sequence). Trimming left V 5 bases short and J 6 bases short, with 18 bases between. The CDR3 sequence: CASSQGGGAGDTQYF. CDR3 nucleotide sequence: TGTGCCAGCAGCCAGGGTGGGGGGGCAGGCGATACGCAGTATTTT.

V usage is TRBV10-3 and J usage is TRBJ2-3; 11 nucleotides align to TRBD2. Losses at the gene ends were 6 bases for V and 3 bases for J; bases not matched to a gene: 5. This CDR3 contains 15 residues. Germline values: CDR1 ENHRY, CDR2 SYGVKD. CDR3 loop: CAISLAGGGTDTQYF. In DNA form, the CDR3 reads TGTGCCATCAGCCTAGCGGGGGGAGGGACAGATACGCAGTATTTT.

The chain recombines TRBV4-1 with TRBJ1-5; D is perhaps TRBD1 (6 bases). The CDR3 has 16 residues. Trimming took off 1 base at V and 4 bases at J, with 14 bases between the two ends. Germline loops: CDR1 MGHRA, CDR2 YSYEKL. The CDR3 loop is CASSQVQGGKNQPQHF. The CDR3 DNA sequence: TGCGCCAGCAGCCAAGTACAGGGTGGGAAAAATCAGCCCCAGCATTTT.

V gene TRBV9 combines with J gene TRBJ1-1; perhaps TRBD1 as D (6 bases). Germline values: CDR1 SGDLS, CDR2 YYNGEE. Trimming took off 0 bases at V and 4 bases at J, with 19 bases between the two ends. The CDR3 length is 17 residues. The CDR3 spells CASSVDDIQGVVTEAFF. CDR3 in DNA: TGTGCCAGCAGCGTAGACGATATACAGGGAGTGGTCACTGAAGCTTTCTTT.

The chain uses TRBV7-2 and TRBJ2-3, with 9 bases lining up with TRBD2. V lost 7 bases, J lost 6 bases, and 8 bases stayed unmatched. CDR3 length: 14 residues. Looked up from germline, CDR1 is SGHTA and CDR2 is FQGNSA. As DNA, the CDR3 is TGTGCCAGCACCATGCGGGGGGGCGGGGATACGCAGTATTTT. Protein: CASTMRGGGDTQYF.

This clone was observed a single time. J is TRBJ2-1 and V is TRBV19, with TRBD2 matching over 10 bases. In germline, CDR1 is LNHDA, CDR2 SQIVND (reference sequence). The CDR3 covers 15 residues. V was pared by 9 bases and J by 10 bases, with 15 bases of the junction left unmatched. CDR3 bases: TGTGCCAGCTGCCCCCTGAGCGGGGGGGCCGGGGAGCAGTTCTTC. Its protein product is CASCPLSGGAGEQFF.

The chain has TRBV5-6 and TRBJ2-7; D is perhaps TRBD1 (5 bases). This CDR3 is built from 14 residues. V gave up 2 bases and J gave up 5 bases, with 14 bases separating them. Germline CDR1 and CDR2: SGHDT and YYEEEE. For the CDR3, the DNA is TGTGCCAGCAGCTTAAGGGGCCCCCCTCACGAGCAGTACTTC. It is translated as CASSLRGPPHEQYF.

The chain uses TRBV6-5 and TRBJ1-1; D is uncertain. The CDR3 loop spans 15 amino acids. V was shortened by 0 bases and J by 4 bases, with 12 bases between the two germline ends. The germline CDR1 and CDR2 sequences are MNHEY and SVGAGI. The CDR3 nucleotides are TGTGCCAGCAGTTACTCAAGCGGGGTAGGCACTGAAGCTTTCTTT. This codes for CASSYSSGVGTEAFF.

V is TRBV19 and J is TRBJ1-3, with D unclear. There are 13 residues in the CDR3. Germline CDR1 is LNHDA and CDR2 is SQIVND (reference sequence). Trimming stripped 2 bases from V and 0 bases from J, with 2 bases between. In DNA, the CDR3 is TGTGCCAGTAGTATACGCTCTGGAAACACCATATATTTT. Protein sequence: CASSIRSGNTIYF.

This sequence joins TRBV4-2 and TRBJ2-3; 12 bases line up with TRBD2. In germline, CDR1 is LGHNA, CDR2 YNFKEQ. V gave up 1 base and J gave up 8 bases; unmatched junction bases: 10. The CDR3 covers 17 residues. CDR3 sequence (DNA): TGTGCCAGCAGCCAAGTTTCGACTAGCGGGGGAAGTGGTACGCAGTATTTT. Encoded protein: CASSQVSTSGGSGTQYF.

This chain connects TRBV6-5 to TRBJ1-1, with D perhaps matching TRBD1 (5 bases). This CDR3 has 15 residues. Trimming shortened V by 2 bases and J by 1 base, and 11 bases separated the two germline ends. Germline lookup yields CDR1 MNHEY and CDR2 SVGAGI. The CDR3: CASSYPTGGNTEAFF. CDR3 nucleotides: TGTGCCAGCAGTTACCCGACGGGGGGGAACACTGAAGCTTTCTTT.

The rearrangement joins TRBV5-1 to TRBJ2-1, with 7 bases fitting TRBD2. CDR3 size: 16 residues. V gave up 4 bases and J gave up 7 bases; unmatched junction bases: 14. The V gene's germline CDR1 is SGHRS and CDR2 YFSETQ. Here the CDR3 DNA reads TGCGCCAGCAGCCCCACAGCGGGGTACGGCGGGAATGAGCAGTTCTTC. Protein product: CASSPTAGYGGNEQFF.

The chain links TRBV14 to TRBJ1-2, with D possibly being TRBD1 (5 bases). V gave up 6 bases and J gave up 10 bases, with 18 bases separating them. Germline loops: CDR1 SGHDN, CDR2 FVKESK. CDR3 length equals 13 residues. CDR3 sequence (DNA): TGTGCCAGCAGAGGGACTCCGGCCGCCTCCTACACCTTC. This translates into CASRGTPAASYTF.

The genes are TRBV19 and TRBJ1-5, with D unclear. CDR3 length: 14 residues. Germline CDR1 is LNHDA and CDR2 is SQIVND (reference sequence). V was cut by 6 bases and J by 10 bases, with 19 bases left in between. Here the CDR3 DNA reads TGTGCCAGTAGCCACCCTGCTAGCAGGCAACCCCAGCATTTT. It is translated as CASSHPASRQPQHF.